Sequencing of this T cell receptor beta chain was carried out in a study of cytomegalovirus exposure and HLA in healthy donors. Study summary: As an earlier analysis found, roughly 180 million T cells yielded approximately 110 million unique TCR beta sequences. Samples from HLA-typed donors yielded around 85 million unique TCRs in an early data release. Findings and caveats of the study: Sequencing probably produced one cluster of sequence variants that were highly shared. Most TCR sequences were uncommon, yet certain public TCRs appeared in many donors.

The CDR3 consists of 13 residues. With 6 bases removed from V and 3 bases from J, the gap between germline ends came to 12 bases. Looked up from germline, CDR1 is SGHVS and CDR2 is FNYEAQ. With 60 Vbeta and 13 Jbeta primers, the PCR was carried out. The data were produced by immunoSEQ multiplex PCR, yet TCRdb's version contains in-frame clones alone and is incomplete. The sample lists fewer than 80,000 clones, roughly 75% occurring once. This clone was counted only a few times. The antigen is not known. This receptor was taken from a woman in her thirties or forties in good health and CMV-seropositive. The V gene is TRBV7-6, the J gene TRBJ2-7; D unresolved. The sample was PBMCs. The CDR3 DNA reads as TGTGCCAGCAGACCTAGACTCCTCTACGAGCAGTACTTC. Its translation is CASRPRLLYEQYF.